The TCR beta chain described here comes from a study of blood T cell repertoires in COVID-19. Using immunoSEQ multiplex PCR, the repertoire was profiled, and TCRdb retains in-frame clones only, with some absent. The data hold 150,000 to 200,000 clones, with approximately 80% observed a single time. This clone was observed a handful of times. V shed 4 bases and J shed 5 bases, with 12 bases lying between them. The CDR3 is made up of 13 amino acids. In germline, CDR1 is SGHRS, CDR2 YFSETQ. The V gene is TRBV5-1, the J gene TRBJ1-2; tentative D call: TRBD1 (5 bases). The sample taken for sequencing was peripheral blood. This TCR came from a woman aged 80 or older with acute or convalescent COVID-19. The CDR3: CASSPGLGYGYTF. CDR3 DNA: TGCGCCAGCAGCCCGGGACTGGGATATGGCTACACCTTC.